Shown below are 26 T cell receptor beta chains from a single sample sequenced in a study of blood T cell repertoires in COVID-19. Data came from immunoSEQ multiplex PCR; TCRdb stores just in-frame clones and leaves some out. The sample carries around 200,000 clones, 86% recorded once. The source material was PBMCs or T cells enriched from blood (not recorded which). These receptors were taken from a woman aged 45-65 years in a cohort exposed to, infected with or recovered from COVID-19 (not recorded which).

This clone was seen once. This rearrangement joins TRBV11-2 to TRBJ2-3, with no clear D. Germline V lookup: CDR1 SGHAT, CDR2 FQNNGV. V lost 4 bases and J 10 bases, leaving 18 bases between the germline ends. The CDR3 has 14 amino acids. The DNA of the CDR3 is TGTGCCAGCAGCTCCGGTCGGATGGCGGTCCCGCAGTATTTT. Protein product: CASSSGRMAVPQYF.

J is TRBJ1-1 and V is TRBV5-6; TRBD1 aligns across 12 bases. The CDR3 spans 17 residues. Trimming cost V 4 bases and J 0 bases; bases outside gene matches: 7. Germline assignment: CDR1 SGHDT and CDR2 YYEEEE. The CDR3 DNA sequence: TGTGCCAGCAGCGGGGGACAGGGGGCTAATTTGAACACTGAAGCTTTCTTT. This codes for CASSGGQGANLNTEAFF.

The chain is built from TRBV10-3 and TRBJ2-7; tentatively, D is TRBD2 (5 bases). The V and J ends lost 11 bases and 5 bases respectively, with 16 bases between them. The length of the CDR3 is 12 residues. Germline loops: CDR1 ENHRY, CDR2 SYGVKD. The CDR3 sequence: CAAGNRWDEQYF. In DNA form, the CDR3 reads TGTGCCGCCGGGAACCGGTGGGACGAGCAGTACTTC.

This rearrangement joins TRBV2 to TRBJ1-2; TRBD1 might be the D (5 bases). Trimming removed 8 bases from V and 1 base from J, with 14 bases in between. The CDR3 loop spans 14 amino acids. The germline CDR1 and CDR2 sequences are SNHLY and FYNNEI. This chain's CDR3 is CASLSGLDNYGYTF. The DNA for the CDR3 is TGTGCCAGCCTTTCAGGGCTGGATAACTATGGCTACACCTTC.

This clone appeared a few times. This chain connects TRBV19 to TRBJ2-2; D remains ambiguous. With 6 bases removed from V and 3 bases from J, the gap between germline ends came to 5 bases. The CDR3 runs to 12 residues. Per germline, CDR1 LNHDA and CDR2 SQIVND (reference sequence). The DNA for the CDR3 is TGTGCCAGTAGAGAGGACACCGGGGAGCTGTTTTTT. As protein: CASREDTGELFF.

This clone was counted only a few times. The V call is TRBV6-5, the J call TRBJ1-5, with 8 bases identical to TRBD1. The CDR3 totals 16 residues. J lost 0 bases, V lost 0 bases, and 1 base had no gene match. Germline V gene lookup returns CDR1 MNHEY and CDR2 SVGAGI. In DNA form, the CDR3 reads TGTGCCAGCAGTTACTCTACAGGGGGTAGCAATCAGCCCCAGCATTTT. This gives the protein CASSYSTGGSNQPQHF.

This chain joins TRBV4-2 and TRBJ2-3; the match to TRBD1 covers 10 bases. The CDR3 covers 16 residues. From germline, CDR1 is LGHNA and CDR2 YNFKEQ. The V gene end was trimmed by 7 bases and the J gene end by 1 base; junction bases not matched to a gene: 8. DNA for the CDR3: TGTGCCAGCACCTCCTTTGGGACAGGGGGCACAGATACGCAGTATTTT. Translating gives CASTSFGTGGTDTQYF.

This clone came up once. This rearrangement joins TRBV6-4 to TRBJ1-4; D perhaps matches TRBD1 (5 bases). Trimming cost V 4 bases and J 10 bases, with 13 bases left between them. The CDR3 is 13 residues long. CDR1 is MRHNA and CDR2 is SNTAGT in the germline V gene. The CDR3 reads CASSASGGGKLFF. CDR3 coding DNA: TGTGCCAGCAGTGCTTCGGGGGGAGGAAAACTGTTTTTT.

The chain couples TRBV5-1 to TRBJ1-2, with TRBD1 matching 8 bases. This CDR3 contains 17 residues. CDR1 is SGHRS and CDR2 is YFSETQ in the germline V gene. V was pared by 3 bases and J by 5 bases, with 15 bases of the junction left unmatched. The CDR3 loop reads CASSSERTQGDGYGYTF. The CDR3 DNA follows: TGCGCCAGCAGCTCTGAACGGACACAGGGGGACGGATATGGCTACACCTTC. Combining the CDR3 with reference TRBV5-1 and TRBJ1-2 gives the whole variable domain KAGVTQTPRYLIKTRGQQVTLSCSPISGHRSVSWYQQTPGQGLQFLFEYFSETQRNKGNFPGRFSGRQFSNSRSEMNVSTLELGDSALYLCASSSERTQGDGYGYTFGSGTRLTVV.

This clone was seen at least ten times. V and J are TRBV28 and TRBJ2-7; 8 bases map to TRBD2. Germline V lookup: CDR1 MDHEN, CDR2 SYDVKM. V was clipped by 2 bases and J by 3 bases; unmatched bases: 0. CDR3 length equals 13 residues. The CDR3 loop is CASSLAGGYEQYF. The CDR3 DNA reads TGTGCCAGCAGTTTAGCGGGGGGCTACGAGCAGTACTTC.

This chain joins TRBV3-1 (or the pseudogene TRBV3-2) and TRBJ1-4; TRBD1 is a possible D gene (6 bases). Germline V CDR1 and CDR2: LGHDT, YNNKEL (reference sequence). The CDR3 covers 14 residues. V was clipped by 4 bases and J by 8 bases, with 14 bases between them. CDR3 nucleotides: TGTGCCAGCAGCCGGACAGCTGGTGAAGAAAAACTGTTTTTT. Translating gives CASSRTAGEEKLFF.

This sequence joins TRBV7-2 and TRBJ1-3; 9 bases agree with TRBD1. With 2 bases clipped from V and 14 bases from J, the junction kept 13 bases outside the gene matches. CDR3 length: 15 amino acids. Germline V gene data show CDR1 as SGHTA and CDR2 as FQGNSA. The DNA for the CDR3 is TGTGCCAGCAGCTTAAATGTGGGGACAGGGCCCGTTTTATATTTT. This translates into CASSLNVGTGPVLYF.

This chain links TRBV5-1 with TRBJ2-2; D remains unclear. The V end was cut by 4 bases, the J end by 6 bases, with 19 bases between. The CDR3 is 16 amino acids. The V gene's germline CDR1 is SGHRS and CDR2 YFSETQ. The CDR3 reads CASSPLLVPRSGELFF. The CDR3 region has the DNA TGCGCCAGCAGCCCCCTCCTAGTGCCGCGCTCCGGGGAGCTGTTTTTT.

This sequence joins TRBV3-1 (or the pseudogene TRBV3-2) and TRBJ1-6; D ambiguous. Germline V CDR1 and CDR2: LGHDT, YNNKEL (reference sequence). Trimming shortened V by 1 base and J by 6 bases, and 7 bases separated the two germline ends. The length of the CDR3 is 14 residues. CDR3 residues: CASSQGPINSPLHF. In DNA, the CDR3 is TGTGCCAGCAGCCAAGGGCCGATTAATTCACCCCTCCACTTT.

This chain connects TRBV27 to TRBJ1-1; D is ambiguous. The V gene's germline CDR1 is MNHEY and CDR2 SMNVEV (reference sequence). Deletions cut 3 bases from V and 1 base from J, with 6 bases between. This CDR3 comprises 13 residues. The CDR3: CASSFLRNTEAFF. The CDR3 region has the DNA TGTGCCAGCAGTTTCCTCAGGAACACTGAAGCTTTCTTT.

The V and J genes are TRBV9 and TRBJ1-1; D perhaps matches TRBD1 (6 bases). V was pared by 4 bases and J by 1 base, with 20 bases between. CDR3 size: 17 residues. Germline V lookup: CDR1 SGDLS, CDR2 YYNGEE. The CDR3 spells CASSQGQRGARNTEAFF. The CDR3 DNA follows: TGTGCCAGCAGCCAGGGGCAACGGGGCGCAAGGAACACTGAAGCTTTCTTT.

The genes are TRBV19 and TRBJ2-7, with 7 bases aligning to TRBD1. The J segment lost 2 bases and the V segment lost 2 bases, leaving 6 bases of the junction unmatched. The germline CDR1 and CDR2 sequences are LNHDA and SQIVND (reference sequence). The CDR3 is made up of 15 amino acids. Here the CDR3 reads CASSIQPGQTYEQYF. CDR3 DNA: TGTGCCAGTAGTATACAACCGGGACAGACCTACGAGCAGTACTTC.

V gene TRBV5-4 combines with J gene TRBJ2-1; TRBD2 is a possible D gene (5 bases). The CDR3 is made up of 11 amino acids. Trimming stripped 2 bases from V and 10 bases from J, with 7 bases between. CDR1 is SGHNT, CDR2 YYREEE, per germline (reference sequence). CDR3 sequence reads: CASSFGNEQFF. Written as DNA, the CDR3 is TGTGCCAGCAGCTTCGGGAACGAGCAGTTCTTC.

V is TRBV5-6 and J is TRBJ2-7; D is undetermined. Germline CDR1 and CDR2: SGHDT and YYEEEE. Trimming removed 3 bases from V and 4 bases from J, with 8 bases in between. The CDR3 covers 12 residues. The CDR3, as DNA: TGTGCCAGCAGCTACTCTCGGTACGAGCAGTACTTC. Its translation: CASSYSRYEQYF.

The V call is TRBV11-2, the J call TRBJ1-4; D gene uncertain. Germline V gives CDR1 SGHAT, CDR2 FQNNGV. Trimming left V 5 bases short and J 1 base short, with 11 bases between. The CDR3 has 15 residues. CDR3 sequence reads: CASSPNPITNEKLFF. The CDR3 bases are TGTGCCAGCAGCCCTAACCCAATAACTAATGAAAAACTGTTTTTT.

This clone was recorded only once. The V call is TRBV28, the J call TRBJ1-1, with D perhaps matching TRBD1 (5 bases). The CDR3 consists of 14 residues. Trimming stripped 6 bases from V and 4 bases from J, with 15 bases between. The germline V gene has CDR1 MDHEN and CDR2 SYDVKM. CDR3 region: CASRNYRDFTEAFF. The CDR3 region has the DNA TGTGCCAGCAGGAATTACCGGGACTTCACTGAAGCTTTCTTT.

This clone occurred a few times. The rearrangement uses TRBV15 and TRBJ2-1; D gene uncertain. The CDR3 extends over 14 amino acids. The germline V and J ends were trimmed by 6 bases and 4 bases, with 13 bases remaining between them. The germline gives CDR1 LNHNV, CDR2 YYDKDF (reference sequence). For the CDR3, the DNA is TGTGCCACCAGGGGCAGTCGCGAGTACAATGAGCAGTTCTTC. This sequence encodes CATRGSREYNEQFF. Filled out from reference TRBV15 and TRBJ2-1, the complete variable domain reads DAMVIQNPRYQVTQFGKPVTLSCSQTLNHNVMYWYQQKSSQAPKLLFHYYDKDFNNEADTPDNFQSRRPNTSFCFLDIRSPGLGDTAMYLCATRGSREYNEQFFGPGTRLTVL.

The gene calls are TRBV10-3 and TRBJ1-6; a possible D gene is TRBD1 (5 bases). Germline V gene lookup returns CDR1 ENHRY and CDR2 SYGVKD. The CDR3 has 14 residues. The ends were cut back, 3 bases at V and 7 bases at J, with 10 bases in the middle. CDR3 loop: CAISDHRQNSPLHF. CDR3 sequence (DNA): TGTGCCATCAGTGACCACCGACAGAATTCACCCCTCCACTTT.

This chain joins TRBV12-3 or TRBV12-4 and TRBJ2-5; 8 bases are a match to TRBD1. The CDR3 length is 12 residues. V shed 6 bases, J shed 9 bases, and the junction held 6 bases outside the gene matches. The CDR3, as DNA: TGTGCCAGCAGCCCTCCCAGGGGGCCCCAGTACTTC. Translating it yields CASSPPRGPQYF.

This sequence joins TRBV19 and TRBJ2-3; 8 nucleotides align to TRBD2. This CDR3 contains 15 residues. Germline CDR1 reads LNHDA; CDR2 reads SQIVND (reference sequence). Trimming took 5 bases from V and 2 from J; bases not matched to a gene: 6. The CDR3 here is CASSPPTSATDTQYF. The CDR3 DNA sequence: TGTGCCAGTAGTCCCCCGACTAGCGCCACAGATACGCAGTATTTT. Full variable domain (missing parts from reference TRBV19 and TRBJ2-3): DGGITQSPKYLFRKEGQNVTLSCEQNLNHDAMYWYRQDPGQGLRLIYYSQIVNDFQKGDIAEGYSVSREKKESFPLTVTSAQKNPTAFYLCASSPPTSATDTQYFGPGTRLTVL.

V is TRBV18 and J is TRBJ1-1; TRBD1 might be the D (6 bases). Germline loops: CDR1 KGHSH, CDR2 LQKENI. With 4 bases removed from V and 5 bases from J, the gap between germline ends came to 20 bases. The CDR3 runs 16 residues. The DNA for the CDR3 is TGTGCCAGCTCACAAGGGTATACAGGGATGAGTACTGAAGCTTTCTTT. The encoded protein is CASSQGYTGMSTEAFF.